This T cell receptor beta chain came from a study of T cell responses to AZD1222 COVID-19 vaccine. The study, taken as a whole, reports: Just a handful of people given AZD1222 tested seropositive at baseline. Increases in Spike-specific TCR breadth and depth were seen after two AZD1222 doses. The repertoires were collected only after the peak T cell response.

Profiling relied on immunoSEQ multiplex PCR, and the TCRdb table lists in-frame clones only, not all of them. This table has approximately 120,000 clones, 80% to 95% appearing once. Comments on this clone: What it binds is not known.

This sequence originates from an adult in good health. The source material was peripheral blood, sampled on day 0 of MenACWY control vaccination.

The CDR3 nucleotides read TGTGCCAGTACCCCAGACCATATGATCAATCAGCCCCAGCATTTT. This sequence encodes CASTPDHMINQPQHF. The chain recombines TRBV19 with TRBJ1-5; D gene uncertain. Trimming removed 7 bases from V and 3 bases from J, with 16 bases in between. Looked up from germline, CDR1 is LNHDA and CDR2 is SQIVND (reference sequence). The CDR3 is 15 residues long. The full variable domain, in which reference TRBV19 and TRBJ1-5 provide the parts outside the CDR3, is DGGITQSPKYLFRKEGQNVTLSCEQNLNHDAMYWYRQDPGQGLRLIYYSQIVNDFQKGDIAEGYSVSREKKESFPLTVTSAQKNPTAFYLCASTPDHMINQPQHFGDGTRLSIL.